A selection of T cell receptor beta chains follows, all from one sample in a study of blood T cell repertoires in COVID-19. Sequenced by immunoSEQ multiplex PCR; TCRdb stores in-frame clones only, minus some. The data show under 200,000 clones, 84% seen once. Sequenced sample: peripheral blood. The receptors originated from a man in his late teens or twenties with active or convalescent COVID-19. Each CDR3 is given with its conserved first and last residue. The D gene is left open where the match is weak. Clone size appears in some rows only: once, few, many, or a class for an expanded clone.

j_gene,v_gene,d_gene,abundance,CDR3nt,CDR3aa
TRBJ2-7,TRBV19,NA,NA,TGTGCCACCCGTGGAGCGGATTCCTACGAGCAGTACTTC,CATRGADSYEQYF
TRBJ1-4,TRBV4-1,TRBD1,few,TGCGCCAGCAGCTCCCAGGGGGCAACTAATGAAAAACTGTTTTTT,CASSSQGATNEKLFF
TRBJ2-1,TRBV5-4,TRBD1,NA,TGTGCCAGCAGCATTGGCTTGGGACAGGGCAATGAGCAGTTCTTC,CASSIGLGQGNEQFF
TRBJ1-1,TRBV6-2/TRBV6-3,TRBD1,NA,TGTGCCAGCAGTTATATTGCTCAGGGACAGGGGATGGGGAACACTGAAGCTTTCTTT,CASSYIAQGQGMGNTEAFF
TRBJ1-2,TRBV6-2/TRBV6-3,NA,NA,TGTGCCAGCAGTTACACAGAAACAGTACTCTATGGCTACACCTTC,CASSYTETVLYGYTF
TRBJ1-4,TRBV30,TRBD1,NA,TGTGCCTGGGCCCCGGGACAGCTTCCTGAAAAACTGTTTTTT,CAWAPGQLPEKLFF
TRBJ1-5,TRBV30,TRBD1,NA,TGTGCCTGGAGTGTCTTCCAACAGGGGCGGTCTAATCAGCCCCAGCATTTT,CAWSVFQQGRSNQPQHF
TRBJ1-2,TRBV7-9,NA,NA,TGTGCCAGCAGCTTAAGCGTACTAGGTGGCTACACCTTC,CASSLSVLGGYTF
TRBJ2-1,TRBV29-1,TRBD1,NA,TGCAGCGTTGAGGACAGGGGTCCCTACAATGAGCAGTTCTTC,CSVEDRGPYNEQFF
TRBJ2-1,TRBV2,NA,NA,TGTGCCAGCAGTTCGACTCGTAATGAGCAGTTCTTC,CASSSTRNEQFF
TRBJ1-5,TRBV7-2,NA,NA,TGTGCCAGCAGCTTAGAGGGGGGGGGTCAGCCCCAGCATTTT,CASSLEGGGQPQHF
TRBJ1-1,TRBV19,TRBD1,NA,TGTGCCAGTAGTATGGGACAGCGGAACACTGAAGCTTTCTTT,CASSMGQRNTEAFF
TRBJ2-7,TRBV9,TRBD2,NA,TGTGCCAGCAGCGTAGACGGGAGGAACCACGAGCAGTACTTC,CASSVDGRNHEQYF
TRBJ1-1,TRBV6-5,NA,few,TGTGCCAGCAGTTACTACCGGGGGGGCCAGAACACTGAAGCTTTCTTT,CASSYYRGGQNTEAFF
TRBJ2-2,TRBV3-1/TRBV3-2,TRBD2,NA,TGTGCCAGCAGCCAAGTTCTAGCGGACACCGGGGAGCTGTTTTTT,CASSQVLADTGELFF
TRBJ2-3,TRBV18,TRBD1,NA,TGTGCCAGCTCACCGGGACAGACGACTAGCACAGATACGCAGTATTTT,CASSPGQTTSTDTQYF
TRBJ2-3,TRBV18,NA,NA,TGTGCCAGCTCACAGTCTTCCCTAGCGAACACAGATACGCAGTATTTT,CASSQSSLANTDTQYF
TRBJ2-1,TRBV19,NA,NA,TGTGCCAGTACTCCTAGCGCGACGTACAATGAGCAGTTCTTC,CASTPSATYNEQFF
TRBJ1-2,TRBV27,NA,NA,TGTGCCAGCAGCGGGTACCTATCTAACTATGGCTACACCTTC,CASSGYLSNYGYTF
TRBJ1-2,TRBV6-5,TRBD1,NA,TGTGCCAGCAGCCAACGCGGACAGGGTCCAAAAGGCTACACCTTC,CASSQRGQGPKGYTF
TRBJ1-2,TRBV9,TRBD1,once,TGTGCCAGCAGCAAAAGGAGGGACAGTGGAGGCTACACCTTC,CASSKRRDSGGYTF
TRBJ2-3,TRBV6-6,TRBD2,NA,TGTGCCAGCAGGACTAGCCTTAGCACAGATACGCAGTATTTT,CASRTSLSTDTQYF
TRBJ2-7,TRBV18,TRBD2,NA,TGTGCCAGCTCACCTCAGCGGGATTCCTACGAGCAGTACTTC,CASSPQRDSYEQYF
TRBJ1-5,TRBV6-5,NA,NA,TGTGCCAGCAGAGTAGGCTCAGGTTTTAATCAGCCCCAGCATTTT,CASRVGSGFNQPQHF
TRBJ1-6,TRBV5-6,NA,NA,TGTGCCAGCAAGGATCAGGACACTTATAATTCACCCCTCCACTTT,CASKDQDTYNSPLHF
TRBJ1-1,TRBV9,NA,few,TGTGCCAGCAGCGTAGAAGGTAGAGGGAACACTGAAGCTTTCTTT,CASSVEGRGNTEAFF
TRBJ2-5,TRBV11-2,NA,NA,TGTGCCAGCAGCCTTAAAGGCTTCAGGGAAGAGACCCAGTACTTC,CASSLKGFREETQYF
TRBJ2-5,TRBV27,TRBD2,NA,TGTGCCAGCAGTCCGGGGACTAGCTTAGAGACCCAGTACTTC,CASSPGTSLETQYF
TRBJ1-5,TRBV28,NA,NA,TGTGCCAGCAGTTTCCCCCCCCACAGGGCTCTTGGCAATCAGCCCCAGCATTTT,CASSFPPHRALGNQPQHF
TRBJ1-6,TRBV5-6,NA,NA,TGTGCCAGCAGCTTCGGTTCGTTGAGCTCCTATAATTCACCCCTCCACTTT,CASSFGSLSSYNSPLHF
TRBJ1-6,TRBV7-9,NA,once,TGTGCCAGCAGCTTCCAGGCGAGCTCCTATAATTCACCCCTCCACTTT,CASSFQASSYNSPLHF
TRBJ1-1,TRBV12-3/TRBV12-4,NA,NA,TGTGCCAGCAGGTACATGAACACTGAAGCTTTCTTT,CASRYMNTEAFF
TRBJ2-7,TRBV7-2,NA,once,TGTGCCAGCAGCTTAAAGGGGGAAAGCTCCTACGAGCAGTACTTC,CASSLKGESSYEQYF
TRBJ2-7,TRBV28,TRBD2,NA,TGTGCCAGCAGTCCCGGGAGGAGCGGGAGGGCCAGAGGGTACGAGCAGTACTTC,CASSPGRSGRARGYEQYF
TRBJ1-5,TRBV12-3/TRBV12-4,NA,once,TGTGCCAGCAGTTTAGCGGAGAATCAGCCCCAGCATTTT,CASSLAENQPQHF
TRBJ2-6,TRBV19,TRBD1,NA,TGTGCCAGTAGTATGAGGACAGGGTTGTCTGGGGCCAACGTCCTGACTTTC,CASSMRTGLSGANVLTF
TRBJ2-2,TRBV5-1,TRBD2,NA,TGCGCCAGCAGCTTGGCGGGGGGTGACGGCACCGGGGAGCTGTTTTTT,CASSLAGGDGTGELFF